These 22 T cell receptor beta chains originate from one sample sequenced in a study of blood T cell repertoires in COVID-19. Sequencing used immunoSEQ multiplex PCR; TCRdb keeps in-frame clones, though not all of them. The sample has approximately 150,000 clones; around 84% are singletons. Sequencing was performed on peripheral blood. The origin of the receptors is a human donor with acute or convalescent COVID-19. The donor label of this sample is uncertain.

The rearrangement uses TRBV9 and TRBJ2-7, with a weak D call TRBD1 (6 bases). V was clipped by 5 bases and J by 2 bases, with 14 bases between them. Germline-derived CDR1 and CDR2 are SGDLS and YYNGEE. The CDR3 runs 14 residues. The CDR3 is CASSPEGETYEQYV. The CDR3 DNA sequence: TGTGCCAGCAGTCCTGAGGGGGAGACCTACGAGCAGTACGTC.

The rearrangement uses TRBV6-1 and TRBJ2-3; TRBD1 agrees at 7 bases. This CDR3 has 18 residues. CDR1 MNHNS and CDR2 SASEGT come from the germline V gene. Trimming cost V 3 bases and J 0 bases; bases outside gene matches: 12. DNA for the CDR3: TGTGCCAGCAGTGACTGGGCCTCCAGGACAGGTAGCACAGATACGCAGTATTTT. Translated: CASSDWASRTGSTDTQYF.

V usage is TRBV6-4 and J usage is TRBJ2-2; possible D gene TRBD1, 8 bases. V lost 3 bases and J lost 6, with 11 bases in between. In germline, CDR1 is MRHNA, CDR2 SNTAGT. The CDR3 is made up of 14 amino acids. CDR3 protein: CASSEQGGAGELFF. The CDR3 DNA reads TGTGCCAGCAGTGAACAGGGGGGGGCCGGGGAGCTGTTTTTT.

V and J are TRBV6-1 and TRBJ2-4, with 11 positions matching TRBD2. Germline V gene data show CDR1 as MNHNS and CDR2 as SASEGT. V was clipped by 8 bases and J by 0 bases; unmatched bases: 0. The CDR3 sequence is 14 residues long. The CDR3 here is CASGTSGAKNIQYF. CDR3 nucleotide sequence: TGTGCCAGCGGGACTAGCGGAGCCAAAAACATTCAGTACTTC.

The V and J genes are TRBV4-2 and TRBJ2-1; 14 bases agree with TRBD2. The V segment lost 5 bases and the J segment 1 base; nucleotides outside the gene matches: 13. The CDR3 is made up of 20 amino acids. CDR1 and CDR2 from the germline V gene are LGHNA and YNFKEQ. The CDR3 DNA reads TGTGCCAGCAGCGCCGGACTAGCGGGAGGCTCCACTAATTCCTACAATGAGCAGTTCTTC. Its protein is CASSAGLAGGSTNSYNEQFF.

The rearrangement joins TRBV5-6 to TRBJ1-2, with no clear D. Trimming took 0 bases from V and 5 from J, leaving 14 bases between them. The CDR3 loop spans 15 amino acids. CDR1 is SGHDT, CDR2 YYEEEE, per germline. In DNA, the CDR3 is TGTGCCAGCAGCTTGGAAACCCTTGGAGTGTATGGCTACACCTTC. This translates into CASSLETLGVYGYTF.

The chain employs TRBV5-4 and TRBJ1-3; no clear D. Trimming took 0 bases from V and 8 from J, leaving 15 bases between them. Germline V gene sequence: CDR1 SGHNT, CDR2 YYREEE (reference sequence). The CDR3 extends over 15 amino acids. The CDR3 is CASSLDSKGFDTIYF. CDR3 sequence (DNA): TGTGCCAGCAGCTTGGACAGTAAAGGTTTCGACACCATATATTTT. The variable domain in full, with the rest retrieved from reference TRBV5-4 and TRBJ1-3, is ETGVTQSPTHLIKTRGQQVTLRCSSQSGHNTVSWYQQALGQGPQFIFQYYREEENGRGNFPPRFSGLQFPNYSSELNVNALELDDSALYLCASSLDSKGFDTIYFGEGSWLTVV.

The rearrangement links TRBV4-3 to TRBJ1-2; TRBD1 might be the D (6 bases). This CDR3 contains 14 residues. V lost 1 base, J lost 8 bases, and 14 bases lay in between. Per germline, CDR1 LGHNA and CDR2 YSLEER. CDR3 coding DNA: TGCGCCAGCAGCCAAGCGGACAGCGAGGCGGGCTACACCTTC. Translation: CASSQADSEAGYTF.

This chain links TRBV6-5 with TRBJ2-1; TRBD2 matches at 7 bases. CDR1 and CDR2 from the germline V gene are MNHEY and SVGAGI. V trimming: 2 bases; J trimming: 5 bases; junction bases outside the gene matches: 9. This CDR3 has 16 residues. The CDR3 coding sequence is TGTGCCAGCAGTTACGTCTTGACGGGAGGTAACAATGAGCAGTTCTTC. Translated, it gives CASSYVLTGGNNEQFF.

The chain links TRBV5-4 to TRBJ2-3; 8 positions agree with TRBD1. This CDR3 has 15 residues. The germline V gene encodes CDR1 SGHNT and CDR2 YYREEE (reference sequence). The trim removed 1 base at V and 6 bases at J, leaving 7 bases unmatched. CDR3 in amino acids: CASSLQGAILDTQYF. CDR3 nucleotides: TGTGCCAGCAGCTTGCAGGGGGCGATCCTGGATACGCAGTATTTT.

This clone turned up a few times. This CDR3 is also generated by other DNA sequences in the sample. This chain connects TRBV5-4 to TRBJ1-2; D gene ambiguous. V was clipped by 0 bases and J by 4 bases, with 7 bases between them. The length of the CDR3 is 13 residues. The V gene's germline CDR1 is SGHNT and CDR2 YYREEE (reference sequence). This CDR3 reads CASSLDRAYGYTF. The CDR3 nucleotides read TGTGCCAGCAGCTTGGACAGAGCCTATGGCTACACCTTC.

Regarding this clone: At one end, the junction sequence differs from germline, possibly due to a read error. This sequence joins TRBV7-7 and TRBJ2-7; the D gene is possibly TRBD2 (6 bases). The CDR3 loop spans 13 amino acids. Germline CDR1 SSHAT, CDR2 FNYEAQ (reference sequence). In DNA, the CDR3 is TGTGCTAGCAGCTTATCCGGGAGAGGAGAGCAGTACTTC. It translates to CASSLSGRGEQYF.

This clone occurred once. The V call is TRBV29-1, the J call TRBJ2-1, with 8 bases matching TRBD1. The CDR3 spans 11 residues. Per the germline V gene, CDR1 is SQVTM and CDR2 is ANQGSEA. The CDR3 loop is CGTGEYNEQFF. CDR3 in DNA: TGCGGGACAGGTGAATACAATGAGCAGTTCTTC.

The chain recombines TRBV28 with TRBJ2-1; the D is unclear. This CDR3 has 14 amino acids. With 4 bases removed from V and 9 bases from J, the gap between germline ends came to 16 bases. Germline V lookup: CDR1 MDHEN, CDR2 SYDVKM. CDR3 loop: CASSSPALETEQFF. The CDR3 DNA follows: TGTGCCAGCAGTTCCCCCGCTCTAGAGACTGAGCAGTTCTTC.

The chain uses TRBV7-9 and TRBJ1-1; D possibly corresponds to TRBD1 (5 bases). The CDR3 loop spans 14 amino acids. Trimming pared 1 base from V and 7 bases from J, leaving 13 bases between. The germline V gene has CDR1 SEHNR and CDR2 FQNEAQ (reference sequence). The CDR3 sequence: CASSLETGINEAFF. The DNA for the CDR3 is TGTGCCAGCAGCTTAGAAACAGGTATTAATGAAGCTTTCTTT.

The V and J genes are TRBV29-1 and TRBJ1-2, with D perhaps matching TRBD1 (5 bases). Trimming cost V 5 bases and J 4 bases, with 14 bases left between them. The CDR3 loop spans 13 amino acids. The germline V gene encodes CDR1 SQVTM and CDR2 ANQGSEA. CDR3 amino acids: CSVPTPGSYGYTF. The CDR3 DNA reads TGCAGCGTTCCAACCCCAGGGTCCTATGGCTACACCTTC.

The chain employs TRBV7-2 and TRBJ2-5; 7 bases match TRBD2. V dropped 5 bases and J dropped 7; count of bases not matched to a gene: 7. The CDR3 consists of 13 residues. CDR1 SGHTA and CDR2 FQGNSA come from the germline V gene. The CDR3 DNA is TGTGCCAGCAGCCCGGATTTAGCGGGGACCCAGTACTTC. Protein product: CASSPDLAGTQYF.

V and J are TRBV3-1 (or the pseudogene TRBV3-2) and TRBJ1-2; tentatively, D is TRBD1 (6 bases). Trimming pared 5 bases from V and 3 bases from J, leaving 13 bases between. Germline V CDR1 and CDR2: LGHDT, YNNKEL (reference sequence). The CDR3 runs 14 residues. The CDR3 DNA reads as TGTGCCAGCAGCGGAGACAGGACCCACTATGGCTACACCTTC. Protein: CASSGDRTHYGYTF.

The genes are TRBV20-1 and TRBJ1-1; 9 bases line up with TRBD1. Trimming at V came to 3 bases and at J to 2 bases, leaving 10 bases not matched to a gene. The CDR3 totals 16 residues. Germline values: CDR1 DFQATT, CDR2 SNEGSKA (reference sequence). The CDR3: CSASPGTGRFNTEAFF. The CDR3 DNA follows: TGCAGTGCTAGTCCGGGGACAGGGAGATTCAACACTGAAGCTTTCTTT.

The V call is TRBV19, the J call TRBJ2-2, with 8 bases identical to TRBD1. Unmatched junction bases numbered 8, after V lost 1 base and J lost 7 bases. The CDR3 runs to 16 residues. From germline, CDR1 is LNHDA and CDR2 SQIVND (reference sequence). The CDR3 DNA follows: TGTGCCAGTAGTATAGGGACAGGGAGCCTTGACGGGGAGCTGTTTTTT. Translating it yields CASSIGTGSLDGELFF.

The V call is TRBV30, the J call TRBJ1-5; D may be TRBD1 (5 bases). The germline V gene encodes CDR1 GTSNPN and CDR2 SVGIG (reference sequence). The CDR3 spans 15 residues. V was cut by 0 bases and J by 5 bases, with 14 bases left in between. The CDR3, as DNA: TGTGCCTGGAGTGTTCCGTGGGTAGGGGATCAGCCCCAGCATTTT. Protein product: CAWSVPWVGDQPQHF.

The chain couples TRBV19 to TRBJ2-5; 7 nucleotides agree with TRBD2. The ends lost 5 bases at V and 2 bases at J; junction bases unmatched: 14. Germline lookup yields CDR1 LNHDA and CDR2 SQIVND (reference sequence). The CDR3 is 17 amino acids. CDR3: CASSGGLADILQETQYF. CDR3 nucleotides: TGTGCCAGTAGTGGGGGTCTAGCGGATATATTACAAGAGACCCAGTACTTC.